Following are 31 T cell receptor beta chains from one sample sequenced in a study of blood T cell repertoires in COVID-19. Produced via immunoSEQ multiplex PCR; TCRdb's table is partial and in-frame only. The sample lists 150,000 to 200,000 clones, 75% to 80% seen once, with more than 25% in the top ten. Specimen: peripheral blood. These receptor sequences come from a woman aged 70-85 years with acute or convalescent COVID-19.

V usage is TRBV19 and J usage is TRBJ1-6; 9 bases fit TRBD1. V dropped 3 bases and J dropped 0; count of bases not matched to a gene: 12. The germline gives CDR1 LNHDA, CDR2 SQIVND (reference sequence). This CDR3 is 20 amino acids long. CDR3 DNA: TGTGCCAGTAGTATCTCCGCAAGGACAGGGGCCAGCTCCTATAATTCACCCCTCCACTTT. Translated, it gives CASSISARTGASSYNSPLHF.

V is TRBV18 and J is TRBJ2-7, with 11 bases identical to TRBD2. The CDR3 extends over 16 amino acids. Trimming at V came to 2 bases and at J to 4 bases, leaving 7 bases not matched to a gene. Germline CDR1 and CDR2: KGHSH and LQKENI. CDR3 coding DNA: TGTGCCAGCTCACCAACCTCAAGGACTAGCGGGTACGAGCAGTACTTC. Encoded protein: CASSPTSRTSGYEQYF.

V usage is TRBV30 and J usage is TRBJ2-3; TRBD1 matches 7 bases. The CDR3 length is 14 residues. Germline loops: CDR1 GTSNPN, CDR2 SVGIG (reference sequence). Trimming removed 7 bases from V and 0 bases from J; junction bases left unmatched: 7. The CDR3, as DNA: TGTGCCTTAAGACAGGGTTCAAGCACAGATACGCAGTATTTT. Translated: CALRQGSSTDTQYF. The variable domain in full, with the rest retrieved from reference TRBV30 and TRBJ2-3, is SQTIHQWPATLVQPVGSPLSLECTVEGTSNPNLYWYRQAAGRGLQLLFYSVGIGQISSEVPQNLSASRPQDRQFILSSKKLLLSDSGFYLCALRQGSSTDTQYFGPGTRLTVL.

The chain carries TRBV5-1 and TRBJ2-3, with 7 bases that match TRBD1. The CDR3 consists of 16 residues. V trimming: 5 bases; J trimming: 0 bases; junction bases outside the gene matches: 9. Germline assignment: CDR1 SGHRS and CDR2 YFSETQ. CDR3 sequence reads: CASRRGTAISTDTQYF. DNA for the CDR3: TGCGCCAGCAGGAGGGGGACAGCGATTAGCACAGATACGCAGTATTTT.

CDR3 in DNA: TGTGCCAGCAGCTGGGAACTACAGGTTTCTGGAAACACCATATATTTT. Translation: CASSWELQVSGNTIYF. The chain uses TRBV5-5 and TRBJ1-3, with a possible D match to TRBD1 (5 bases). This CDR3 spans 16 amino acids. With 3 bases removed from V and 1 base from J, the gap between germline ends came to 14 bases. Germline CDR1 is SGHKS and CDR2 is YYEKEE (reference sequence).

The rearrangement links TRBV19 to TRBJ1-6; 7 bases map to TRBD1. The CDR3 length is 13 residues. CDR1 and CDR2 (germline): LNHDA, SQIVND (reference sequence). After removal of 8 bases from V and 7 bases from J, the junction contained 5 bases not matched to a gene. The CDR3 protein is CASSRDRNSPLHF. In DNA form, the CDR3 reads TGTGCCAGTTCCCGGGACAGAAATTCACCCCTCCACTTT. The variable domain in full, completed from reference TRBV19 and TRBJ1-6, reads DGGITQSPKYLFRKEGQNVTLSCEQNLNHDAMYWYRQDPGQGLRLIYYSQIVNDFQKGDIAEGYSVSREKKESFPLTVTSAQKNPTAFYLCASSRDRNSPLHFGNGTRLTVT.

In nucleotides, the CDR3 is TGTGCCAGCAGCATCGGACTAGCGGTCAATGAGCAGTTCTTC. It encodes CASSIGLAVNEQFF. The chain recombines TRBV7-3 with TRBJ2-1; 10 bases map to TRBD2. CDR3 length: 14 amino acids. Germline-derived CDR1 and CDR2 are SGHTA and FQGTGA. J was trimmed by 6 bases and V by 5 bases; bases with no gene match: 4. Variable domain in full (rest from reference TRBV7-3 and TRBJ2-1): GAGVSQTPSNKVTEKGKYVELRCDPISGHTALYWYRQSLGQGPEFLIYFQGTGAADDSGLPNDRFFAVRPEGSVSTLKIQRTERGDSAVYLCASSIGLAVNEQFFGPGTRLTVL.

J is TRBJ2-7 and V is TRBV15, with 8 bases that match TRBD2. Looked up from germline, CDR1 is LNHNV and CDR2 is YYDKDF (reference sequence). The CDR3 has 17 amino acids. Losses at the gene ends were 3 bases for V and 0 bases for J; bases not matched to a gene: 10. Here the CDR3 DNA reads TGTGCCACCAGCAGGTCCTTTTCAGCGGGAGTCTCCTACGAGCAGTACTTC. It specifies CATSRSFSAGVSYEQYF.

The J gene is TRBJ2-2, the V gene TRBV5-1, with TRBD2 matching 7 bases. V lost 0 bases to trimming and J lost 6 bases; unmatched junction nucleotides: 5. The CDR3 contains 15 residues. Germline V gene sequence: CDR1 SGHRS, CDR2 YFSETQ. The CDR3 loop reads CASSLEAAGAGELFF. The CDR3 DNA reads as TGCGCCAGCAGCTTGGAGGCGGCGGGAGCCGGGGAGCTGTTTTTT.

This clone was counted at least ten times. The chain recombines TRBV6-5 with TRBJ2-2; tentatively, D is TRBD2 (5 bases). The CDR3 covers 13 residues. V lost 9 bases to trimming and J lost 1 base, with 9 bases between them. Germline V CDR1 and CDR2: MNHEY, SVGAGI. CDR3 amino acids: CASLALNTGELFF. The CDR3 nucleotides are TGTGCCAGTCTAGCCCTGAACACCGGGGAGCTGTTTTTT.

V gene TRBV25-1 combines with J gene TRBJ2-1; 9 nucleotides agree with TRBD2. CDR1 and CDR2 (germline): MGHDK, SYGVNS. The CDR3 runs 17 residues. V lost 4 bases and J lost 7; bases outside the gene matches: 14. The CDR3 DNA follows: TGTGCCAGCAGTGCCTTACTCGGGACTAGCAGGCCTAATGAGCAGTTCTTC. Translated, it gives CASSALLGTSRPNEQFF. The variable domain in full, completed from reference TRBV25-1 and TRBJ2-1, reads EADIYQTPRYLVIGTGKKITLECSQTMGHDKMYWYQQDPGMELHLIHYSYGVNSTEKGDLSSESTVSRIRTEHFPLTLESARPSHTSQYLCASSALLGTSRPNEQFFGPGTRLTVL.

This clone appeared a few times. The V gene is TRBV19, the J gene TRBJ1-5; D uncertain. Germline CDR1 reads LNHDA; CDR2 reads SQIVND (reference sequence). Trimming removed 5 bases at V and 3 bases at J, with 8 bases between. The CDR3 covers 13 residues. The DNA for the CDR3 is TGTGCCAGTAGTGGAGGGTTCAATCAGCCCCAGCATTTT. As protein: CASSGGFNQPQHF.

CDR3 nucleotide sequence: TGCGCCAGCAGCTGGGAGAGTGGCGAAAAACTGTTTTTT. Residues: CASSWESGEKLFF. The chain has TRBV5-1 and TRBJ1-4; D unresolved. The germline V gene has CDR1 SGHRS and CDR2 YFSETQ. V was clipped by 3 bases and J by 8 bases, with 11 bases between them. The CDR3 has 13 residues.

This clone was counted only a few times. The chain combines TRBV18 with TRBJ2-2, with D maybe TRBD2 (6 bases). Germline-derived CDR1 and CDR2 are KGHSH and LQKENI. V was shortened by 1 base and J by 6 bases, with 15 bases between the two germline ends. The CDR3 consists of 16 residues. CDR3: CASSPLVGRGSGELFF. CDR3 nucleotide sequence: TGTGCCAGCTCACCACTTGTCGGGAGAGGGTCCGGGGAGCTGTTTTTT.

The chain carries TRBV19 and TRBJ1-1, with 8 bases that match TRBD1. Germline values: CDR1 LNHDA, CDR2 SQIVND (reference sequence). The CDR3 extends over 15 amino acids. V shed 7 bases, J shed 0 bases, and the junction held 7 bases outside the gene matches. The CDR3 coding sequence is TGTGCCAGTATTTTAAGACAGGGGCTGAACACTGAAGCTTTCTTT. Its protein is CASILRQGLNTEAFF.

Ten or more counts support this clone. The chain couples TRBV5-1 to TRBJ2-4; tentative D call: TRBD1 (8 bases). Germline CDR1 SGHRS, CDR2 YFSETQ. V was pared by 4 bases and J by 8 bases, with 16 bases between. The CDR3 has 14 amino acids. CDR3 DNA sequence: TGCGCCAGCAGCCTTGGACAGGGAGGGGACATTCAGTACTTC. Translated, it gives CASSLGQGGDIQYF.

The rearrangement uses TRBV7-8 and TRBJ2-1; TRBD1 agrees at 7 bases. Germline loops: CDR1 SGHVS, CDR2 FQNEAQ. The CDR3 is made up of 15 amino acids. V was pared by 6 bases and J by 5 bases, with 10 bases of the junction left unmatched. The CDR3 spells CASRTGQVVDNEQFF. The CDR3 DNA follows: TGTGCCAGCAGGACCGGACAGGTTGTTGACAATGAGCAGTTCTTC.

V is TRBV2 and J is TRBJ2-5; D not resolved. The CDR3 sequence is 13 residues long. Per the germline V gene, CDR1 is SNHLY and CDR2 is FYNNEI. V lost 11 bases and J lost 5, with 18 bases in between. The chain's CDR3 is CARSPLGWETQYF. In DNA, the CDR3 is TGTGCCCGCTCACCCCTAGGATGGGAGACCCAGTACTTC.

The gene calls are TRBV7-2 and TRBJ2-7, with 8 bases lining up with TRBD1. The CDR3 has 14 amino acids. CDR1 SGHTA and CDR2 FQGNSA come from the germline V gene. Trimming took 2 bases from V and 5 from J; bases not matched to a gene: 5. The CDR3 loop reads CASSLKTGVHEQYF. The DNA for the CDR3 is TGTGCCAGCAGCTTAAAGACAGGGGTCCACGAGCAGTACTTC.

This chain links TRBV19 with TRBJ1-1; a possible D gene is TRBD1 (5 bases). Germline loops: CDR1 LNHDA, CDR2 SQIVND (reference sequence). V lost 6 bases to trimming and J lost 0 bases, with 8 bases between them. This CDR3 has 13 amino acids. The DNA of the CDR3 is TGTGCCAGTAGGACAGTCTTGAACACTGAAGCTTTCTTT. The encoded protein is CASRTVLNTEAFF.

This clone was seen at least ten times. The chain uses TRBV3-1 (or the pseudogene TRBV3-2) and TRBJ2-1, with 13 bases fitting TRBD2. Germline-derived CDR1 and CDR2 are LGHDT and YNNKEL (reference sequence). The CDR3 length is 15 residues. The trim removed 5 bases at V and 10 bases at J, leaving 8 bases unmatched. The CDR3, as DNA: TGTGCCAGCAGCTCCTGGACTAGCGGGAGTGGGGAGCAGTTCTTC. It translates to CASSSWTSGSGEQFF.

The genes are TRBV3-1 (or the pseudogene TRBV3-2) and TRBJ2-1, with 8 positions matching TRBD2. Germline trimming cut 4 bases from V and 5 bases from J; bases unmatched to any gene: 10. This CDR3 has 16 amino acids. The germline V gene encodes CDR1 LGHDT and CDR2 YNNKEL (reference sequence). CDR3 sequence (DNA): TGTGCCAGCAGCCCTTGGGAGACTAGCGCCGACAATGAGCAGTTCTTC. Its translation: CASSPWETSADNEQFF.

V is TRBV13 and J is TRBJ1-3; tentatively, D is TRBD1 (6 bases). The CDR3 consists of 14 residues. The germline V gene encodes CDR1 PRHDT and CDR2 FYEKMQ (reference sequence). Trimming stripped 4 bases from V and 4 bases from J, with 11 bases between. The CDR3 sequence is CASSSGTPGNTIYF. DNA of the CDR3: TGTGCCAGCAGCTCCGGGACACCCGGAAACACCATATATTTT.

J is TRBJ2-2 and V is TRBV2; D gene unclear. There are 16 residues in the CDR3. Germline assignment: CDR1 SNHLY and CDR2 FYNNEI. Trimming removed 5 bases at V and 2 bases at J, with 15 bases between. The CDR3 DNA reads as TGTGCCAGCAGTTTTATCGGTTTAGCCAACACCGGGGAGCTGTTTTTT. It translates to CASSFIGLANTGELFF. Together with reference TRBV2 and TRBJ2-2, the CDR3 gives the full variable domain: EPEVTQTPSHQVTQMGQEVILRCVPISNHLYFYWYRQILGQKVEFLVSFYNNEISEKSEIFDDQFSVERPDGSNFTLKIRSTKLEDSAMYFCASSFIGLANTGELFFGEGSRLTVL.

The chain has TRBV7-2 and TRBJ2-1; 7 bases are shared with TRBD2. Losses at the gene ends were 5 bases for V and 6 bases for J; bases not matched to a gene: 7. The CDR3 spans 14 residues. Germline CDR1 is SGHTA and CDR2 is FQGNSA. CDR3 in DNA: TGTGCCAGCAGCCCACGACTAGCCTCCAATGAGCAGTTCTTC. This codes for CASSPRLASNEQFF.

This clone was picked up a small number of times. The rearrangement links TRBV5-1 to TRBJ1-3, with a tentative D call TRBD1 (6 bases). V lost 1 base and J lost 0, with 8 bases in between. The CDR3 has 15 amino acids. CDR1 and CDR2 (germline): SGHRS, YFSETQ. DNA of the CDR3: TGCGCCAGCAGCTTGAGGGGGGGCTCTGGAAACACCATATATTTT. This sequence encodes CASSLRGGSGNTIYF.

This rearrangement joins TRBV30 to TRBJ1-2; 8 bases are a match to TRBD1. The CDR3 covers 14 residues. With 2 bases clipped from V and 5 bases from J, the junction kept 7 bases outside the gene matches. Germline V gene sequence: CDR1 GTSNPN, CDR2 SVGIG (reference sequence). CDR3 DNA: TGTGCCTGGAGTCGGGGACAGGCGGCATATGGCTACACCTTC. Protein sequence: CAWSRGQAAYGYTF.

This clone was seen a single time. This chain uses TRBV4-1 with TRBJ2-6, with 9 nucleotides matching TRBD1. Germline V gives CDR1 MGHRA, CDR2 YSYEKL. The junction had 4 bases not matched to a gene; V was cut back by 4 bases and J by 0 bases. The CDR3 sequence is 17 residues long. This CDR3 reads CASSRTTGGSGANVLTF. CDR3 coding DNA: TGCGCCAGCAGCCGCACGACAGGGGGCTCTGGGGCCAACGTCCTGACTTTC.

Here the CDR3 DNA reads TGTGCCAGCAGCTTAGAGGGAGGTATGTCCTACAATGAGCAGTTCTTC. Encoded protein: CASSLEGGMSYNEQFF. The chain recombines TRBV5-8 with TRBJ2-1; TRBD2 might be the D (6 bases). Germline V gene sequence: CDR1 SGHTS, CDR2 YDEGEE. V dropped 2 bases and J dropped 1 base, with 13 bases sitting between them. This CDR3 has 16 residues. Full variable domain (rest looked up from reference TRBV5-8 and TRBJ2-1): EAGVTQSPTHLIKTRGQQATLRCSPISGHTSVYWYQQALGLGLQFLLWYDEGEERNRGNFPPRFSGRQFPNYSSELNVNALELEDSALYLCASSLEGGMSYNEQFFGPGTRLTVL.

The chain's CDR3 is CASSLEPTGVAEAFF. Written as DNA, the CDR3 is TGTGCCAGCAGCTTGGAGCCGACAGGGGTTGCTGAAGCTTTCTTT. The rearrangement joins TRBV5-4 to TRBJ1-1; 8 bases are a match to TRBD1. Germline values: CDR1 SGHNT, CDR2 YYREEE (reference sequence). The CDR3 extends over 15 amino acids. V was clipped by 0 bases and J by 6 bases; unmatched bases: 7.

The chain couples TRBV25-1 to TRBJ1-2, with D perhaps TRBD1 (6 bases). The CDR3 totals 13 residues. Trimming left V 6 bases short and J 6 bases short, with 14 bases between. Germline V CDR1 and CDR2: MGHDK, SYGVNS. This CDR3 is CASSFQGSDGYTF. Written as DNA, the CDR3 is TGTGCCAGCAGCTTTCAGGGGAGTGATGGCTACACCTTC.